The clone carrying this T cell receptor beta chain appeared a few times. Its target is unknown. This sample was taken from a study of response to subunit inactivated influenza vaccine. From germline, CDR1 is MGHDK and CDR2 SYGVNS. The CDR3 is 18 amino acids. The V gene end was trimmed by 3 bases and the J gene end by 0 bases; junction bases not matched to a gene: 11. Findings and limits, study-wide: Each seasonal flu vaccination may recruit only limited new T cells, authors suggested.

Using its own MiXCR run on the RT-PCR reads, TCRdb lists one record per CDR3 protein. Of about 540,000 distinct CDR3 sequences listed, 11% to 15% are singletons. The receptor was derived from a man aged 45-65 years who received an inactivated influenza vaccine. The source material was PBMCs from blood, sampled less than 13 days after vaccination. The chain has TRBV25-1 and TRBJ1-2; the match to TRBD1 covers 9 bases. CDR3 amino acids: CASSDGWPGQGANYGYTF. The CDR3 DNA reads TGTGCCAGCAGTGACGGGTGGCCGGGACAGGGAGCTAACTATGGCTACACCTTC.